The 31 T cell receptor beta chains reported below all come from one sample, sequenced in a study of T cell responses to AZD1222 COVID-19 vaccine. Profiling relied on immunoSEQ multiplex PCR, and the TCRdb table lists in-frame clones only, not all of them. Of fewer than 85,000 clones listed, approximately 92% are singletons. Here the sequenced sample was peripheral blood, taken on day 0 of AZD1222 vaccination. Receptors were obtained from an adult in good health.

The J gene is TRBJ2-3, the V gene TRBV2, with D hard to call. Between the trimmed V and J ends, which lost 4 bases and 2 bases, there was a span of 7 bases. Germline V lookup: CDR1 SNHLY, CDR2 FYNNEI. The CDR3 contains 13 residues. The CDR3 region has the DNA TGTGCCAGCAGTGGATTAGCCACAGATACGCAGTATTTT. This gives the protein CASSGLATDTQYF.

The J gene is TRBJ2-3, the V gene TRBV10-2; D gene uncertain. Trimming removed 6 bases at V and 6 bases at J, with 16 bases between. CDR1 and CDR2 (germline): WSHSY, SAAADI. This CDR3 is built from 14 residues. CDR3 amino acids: CASSPARTADTQYF. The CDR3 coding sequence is TGCGCCAGCAGCCCAGCGCGTACAGCCGATACGCAGTATTTT.

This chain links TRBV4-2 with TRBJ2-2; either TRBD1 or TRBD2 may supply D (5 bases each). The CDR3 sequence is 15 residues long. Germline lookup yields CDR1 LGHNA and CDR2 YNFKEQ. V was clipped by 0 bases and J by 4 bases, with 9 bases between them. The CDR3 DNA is TGTGCCAGCAGCCAAGAGCCAGGGAGCACCGGGGAGCTGTTTTTT. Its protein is CASSQEPGSTGELFF.

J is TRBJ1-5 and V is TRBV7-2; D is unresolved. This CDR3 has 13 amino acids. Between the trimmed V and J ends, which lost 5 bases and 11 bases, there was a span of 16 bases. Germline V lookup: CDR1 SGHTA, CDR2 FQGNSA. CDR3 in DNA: TGTGCCAGCAGCCACGACACCGCCGGGACCCAGCATTTT. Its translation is CASSHDTAGTQHF.

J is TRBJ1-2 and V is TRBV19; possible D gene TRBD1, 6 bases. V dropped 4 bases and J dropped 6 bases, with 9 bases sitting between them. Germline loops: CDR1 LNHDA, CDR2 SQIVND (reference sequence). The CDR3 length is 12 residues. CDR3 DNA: TGTGCCAGTAGTAAGGGGGGGCATGGCTACACCTTC. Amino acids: CASSKGGHGYTF.

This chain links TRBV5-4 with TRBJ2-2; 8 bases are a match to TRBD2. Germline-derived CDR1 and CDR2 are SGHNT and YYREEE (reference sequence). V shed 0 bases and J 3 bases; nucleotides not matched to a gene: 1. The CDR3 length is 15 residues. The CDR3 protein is CASSLAGGDTGELFF. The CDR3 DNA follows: TGTGCCAGCAGCTTGGCGGGGGGGGACACCGGGGAGCTGTTTTTT.

The CDR3 nucleotides are TGTGCCAGCAGCTTAAGGACAGGGGGCCAGCCCCAGCATTTT. It encodes CASSLRTGGQPQHF. The chain joins TRBV7-2 to TRBJ1-5; 11 positions match TRBD1. Germline CDR1 reads SGHTA; CDR2 reads FQGNSA. This CDR3 spans 14 amino acids. The ends lost 2 bases at V and 7 bases at J; junction bases unmatched: 1.

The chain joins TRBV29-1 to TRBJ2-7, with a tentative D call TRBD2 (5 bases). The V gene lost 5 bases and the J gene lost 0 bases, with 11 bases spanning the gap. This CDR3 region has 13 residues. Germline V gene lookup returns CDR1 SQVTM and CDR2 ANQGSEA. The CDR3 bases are TGCAGCGTTCTGACTGGGAGCTCCTACGAGCAGTACTTC. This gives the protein CSVLTGSSYEQYF.

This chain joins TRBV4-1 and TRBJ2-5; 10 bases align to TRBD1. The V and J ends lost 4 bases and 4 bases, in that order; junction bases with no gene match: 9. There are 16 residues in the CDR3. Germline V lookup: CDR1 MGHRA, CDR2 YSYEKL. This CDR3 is CASSLPGTGAGETQYF. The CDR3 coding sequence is TGCGCCAGCAGCCTCCCAGGGACAGGGGCAGGAGAGACCCAGTACTTC.

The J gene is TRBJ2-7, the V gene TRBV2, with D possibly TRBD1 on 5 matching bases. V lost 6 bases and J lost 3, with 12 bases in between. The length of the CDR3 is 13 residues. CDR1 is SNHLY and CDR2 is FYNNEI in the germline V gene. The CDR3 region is CASRVDINYEQYF. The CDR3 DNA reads TGTGCCAGCAGGGTGGACATAAACTACGAGCAGTACTTC.

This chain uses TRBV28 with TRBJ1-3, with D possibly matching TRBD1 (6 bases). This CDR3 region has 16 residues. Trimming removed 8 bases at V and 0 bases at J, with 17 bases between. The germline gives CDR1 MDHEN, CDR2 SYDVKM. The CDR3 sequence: CASLSPGAVSGNTIYF. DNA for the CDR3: TGTGCCAGCCTCTCCCCGGGGGCCGTCTCTGGAAACACCATATATTTT.

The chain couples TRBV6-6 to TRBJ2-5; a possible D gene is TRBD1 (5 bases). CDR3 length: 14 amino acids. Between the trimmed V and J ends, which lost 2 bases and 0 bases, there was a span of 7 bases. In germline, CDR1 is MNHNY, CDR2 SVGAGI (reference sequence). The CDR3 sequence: CASSYLGHQETQYF. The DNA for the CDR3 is TGTGCCAGCAGTTACCTGGGGCACCAAGAGACCCAGTACTTC.

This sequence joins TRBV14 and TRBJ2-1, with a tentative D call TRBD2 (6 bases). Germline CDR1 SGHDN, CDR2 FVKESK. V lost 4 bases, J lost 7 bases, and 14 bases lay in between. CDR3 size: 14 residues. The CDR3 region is CASSLPGLENEQFF. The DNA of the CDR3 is TGTGCCAGCAGCCTACCGGGACTCGAGAATGAGCAGTTCTTC.

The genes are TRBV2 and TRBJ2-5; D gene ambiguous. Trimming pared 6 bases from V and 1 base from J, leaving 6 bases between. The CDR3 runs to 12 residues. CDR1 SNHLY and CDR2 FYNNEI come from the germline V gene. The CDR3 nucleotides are TGTGCCAGCAGCGGTTTCCAAGAGACCCAGTACTTC. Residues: CASSGFQETQYF.

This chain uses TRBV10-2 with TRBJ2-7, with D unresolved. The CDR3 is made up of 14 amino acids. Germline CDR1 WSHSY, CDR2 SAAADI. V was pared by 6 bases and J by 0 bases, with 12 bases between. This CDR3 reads CASSPGLSSYEQYF. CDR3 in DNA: TGCGCCAGCAGCCCCGGCTTAAGCTCCTACGAGCAGTACTTC.

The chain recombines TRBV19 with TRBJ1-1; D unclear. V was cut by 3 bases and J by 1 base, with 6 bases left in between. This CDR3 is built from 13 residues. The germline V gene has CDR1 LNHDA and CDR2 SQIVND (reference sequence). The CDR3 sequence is CASSITQNTEAFF. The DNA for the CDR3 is TGTGCCAGTAGTATTACACAGAACACTGAAGCTTTCTTT.

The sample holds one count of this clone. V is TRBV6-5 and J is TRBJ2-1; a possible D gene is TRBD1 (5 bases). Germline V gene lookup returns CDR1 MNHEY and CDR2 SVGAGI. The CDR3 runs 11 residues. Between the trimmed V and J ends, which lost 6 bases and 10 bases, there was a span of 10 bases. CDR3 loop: CASSAGPEQFF. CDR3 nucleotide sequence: TGTGCCAGCAGCGCAGGGCCCGAGCAGTTCTTC.

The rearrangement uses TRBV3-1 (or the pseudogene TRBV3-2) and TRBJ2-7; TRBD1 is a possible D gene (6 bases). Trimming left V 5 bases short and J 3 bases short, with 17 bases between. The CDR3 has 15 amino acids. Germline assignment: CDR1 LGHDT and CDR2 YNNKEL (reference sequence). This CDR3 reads CASSATGTQYYEQYF. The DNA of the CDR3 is TGTGCCAGCAGCGCTACCGGGACACAATACTACGAGCAGTACTTC.

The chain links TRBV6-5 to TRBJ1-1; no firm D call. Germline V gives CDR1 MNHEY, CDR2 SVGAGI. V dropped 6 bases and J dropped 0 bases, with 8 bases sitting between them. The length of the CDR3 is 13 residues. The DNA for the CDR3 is TGTGCCAGCAGGAACGACATGAACACTGAAGCTTTCTTT. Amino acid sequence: CASRNDMNTEAFF.

The CDR3 sequence: CATSNRDYGYTF. DNA for the CDR3: TGTGCCACCAGCAACCGGGACTATGGCTACACCTTC. The rearrangement uses TRBV15 and TRBJ1-2; no firm D call. V was cut by 4 bases and J by 3 bases, with 6 bases left in between. The germline CDR1 and CDR2 sequences are LNHNV and YYDKDF (reference sequence). There are 12 residues in the CDR3.

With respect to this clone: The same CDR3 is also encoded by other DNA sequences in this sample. The CDR3 reads CASSVGDYNEQFF. CDR3 DNA: TGTGCCAGCAGCGTAGGCGACTACAATGAGCAGTTCTTC. This chain links TRBV9 with TRBJ2-1; D not certain. V lost 0 bases and J lost 3, with 4 bases in between. Germline V CDR1 and CDR2: SGDLS, YYNGEE. The CDR3 extends over 13 amino acids.

CDR3 region: CASSPTRLAVAYNEQFF. DNA for the CDR3: TGTGCCAGCAGCCCGACCAGACTAGCCGTCGCCTACAATGAGCAGTTCTTC. The V and J genes are TRBV3-1 (or the pseudogene TRBV3-2) and TRBJ2-1; 7 nucleotides align to TRBD2. The length of the CDR3 is 17 residues. V gave up 4 bases and J gave up 2 bases; unmatched junction bases: 11. CDR1 LGHDT and CDR2 YNNKEL come from the germline V gene (reference sequence).

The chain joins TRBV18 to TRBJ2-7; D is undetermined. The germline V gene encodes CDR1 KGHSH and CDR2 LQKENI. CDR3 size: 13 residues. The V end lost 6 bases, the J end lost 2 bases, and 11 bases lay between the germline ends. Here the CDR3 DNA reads TGTGCCAGCTCCGGTCAAGCCGCCTACGAGCAGTACTTC. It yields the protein CASSGQAAYEQYF.

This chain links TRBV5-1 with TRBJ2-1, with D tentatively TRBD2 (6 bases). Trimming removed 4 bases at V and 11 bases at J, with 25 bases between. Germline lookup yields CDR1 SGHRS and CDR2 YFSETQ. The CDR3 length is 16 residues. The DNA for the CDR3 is TGCGCCAGCAGCATCCCCCGGGACTCCCTTGTACATCAGCAGTTCTTC. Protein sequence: CASSIPRDSLVHQQFF.

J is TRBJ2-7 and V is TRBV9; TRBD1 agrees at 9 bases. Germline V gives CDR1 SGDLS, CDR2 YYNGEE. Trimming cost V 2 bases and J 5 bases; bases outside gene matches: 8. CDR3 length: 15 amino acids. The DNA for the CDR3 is TGTGCCAGCAGCGTTTGGGACAGGGAGGAGGACGAGCAGTACTTC. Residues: CASSVWDREEDEQYF.

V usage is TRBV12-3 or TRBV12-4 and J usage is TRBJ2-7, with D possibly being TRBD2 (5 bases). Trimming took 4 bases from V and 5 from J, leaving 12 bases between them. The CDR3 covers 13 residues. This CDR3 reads CASSSDYPDEQYF. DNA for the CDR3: TGTGCCAGCAGTTCAGACTACCCGGACGAGCAGTACTTC.

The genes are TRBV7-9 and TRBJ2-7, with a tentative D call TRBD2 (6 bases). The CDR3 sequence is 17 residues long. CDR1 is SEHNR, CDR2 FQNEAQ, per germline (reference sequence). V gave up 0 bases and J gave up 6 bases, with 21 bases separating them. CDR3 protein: CASSLAAGHKKGIEQYF. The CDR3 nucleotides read TGTGCCAGCAGCTTAGCGGCGGGGCACAAAAAGGGAATCGAGCAGTACTTC.

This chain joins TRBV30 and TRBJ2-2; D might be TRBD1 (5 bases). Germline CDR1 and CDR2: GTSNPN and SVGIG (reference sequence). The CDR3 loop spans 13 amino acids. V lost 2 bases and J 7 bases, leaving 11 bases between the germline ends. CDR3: CAWSQTAGGELFF. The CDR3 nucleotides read TGTGCCTGGAGTCAGACAGCAGGCGGGGAGCTGTTTTTT.

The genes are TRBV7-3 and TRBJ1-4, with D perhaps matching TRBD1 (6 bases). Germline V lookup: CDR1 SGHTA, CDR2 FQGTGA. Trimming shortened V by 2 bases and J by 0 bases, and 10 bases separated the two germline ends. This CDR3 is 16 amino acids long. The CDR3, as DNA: TGTGCCAGCAGCTTACAGGGGCACCCAACTAATGAAAAACTGTTTTTT. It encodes CASSLQGHPTNEKLFF.

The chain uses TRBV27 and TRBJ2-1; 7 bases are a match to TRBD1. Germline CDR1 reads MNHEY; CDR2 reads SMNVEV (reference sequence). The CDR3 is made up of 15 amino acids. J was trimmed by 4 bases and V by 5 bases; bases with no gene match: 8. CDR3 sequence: CASSHTGTDYNEQFF. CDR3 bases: TGTGCCAGCAGTCACACCGGGACAGATTACAATGAGCAGTTCTTC.

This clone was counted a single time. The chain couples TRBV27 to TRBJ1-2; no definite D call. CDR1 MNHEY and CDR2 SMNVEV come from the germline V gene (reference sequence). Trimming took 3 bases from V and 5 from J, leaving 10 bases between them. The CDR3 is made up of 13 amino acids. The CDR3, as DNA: TGTGCCAGCAGTTTCTTAGGGAGGTATGGCTACACCTTC. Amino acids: CASSFLGRYGYTF.